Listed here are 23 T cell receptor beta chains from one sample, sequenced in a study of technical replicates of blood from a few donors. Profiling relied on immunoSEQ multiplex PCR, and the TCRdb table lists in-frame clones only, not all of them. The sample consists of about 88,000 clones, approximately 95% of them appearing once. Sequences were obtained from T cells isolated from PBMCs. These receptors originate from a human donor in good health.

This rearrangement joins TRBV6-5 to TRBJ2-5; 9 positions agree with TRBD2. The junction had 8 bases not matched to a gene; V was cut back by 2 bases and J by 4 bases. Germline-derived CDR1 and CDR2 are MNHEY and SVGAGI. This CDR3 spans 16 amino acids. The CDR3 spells CASSYGGGRGGETQYF. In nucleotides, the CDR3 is TGTGCCAGCAGTTACGGCGGCGGGAGGGGAGGAGAGACCCAGTACTTC.

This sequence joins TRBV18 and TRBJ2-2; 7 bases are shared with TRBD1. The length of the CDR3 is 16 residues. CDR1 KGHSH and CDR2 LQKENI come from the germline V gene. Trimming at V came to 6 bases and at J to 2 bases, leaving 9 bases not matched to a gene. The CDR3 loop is CASSFSGTVNTGELFF. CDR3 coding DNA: TGTGCCAGCTCCTTTTCCGGGACAGTAAACACCGGGGAGCTGTTTTTT.

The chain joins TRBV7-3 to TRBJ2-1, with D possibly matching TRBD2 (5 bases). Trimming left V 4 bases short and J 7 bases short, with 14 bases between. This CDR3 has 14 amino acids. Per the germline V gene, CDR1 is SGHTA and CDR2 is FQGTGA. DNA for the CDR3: TGTGCCAGCAGCTCCTCCGGACTCGGGAATGAGCAGTTCTTC. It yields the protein CASSSSGLGNEQFF.

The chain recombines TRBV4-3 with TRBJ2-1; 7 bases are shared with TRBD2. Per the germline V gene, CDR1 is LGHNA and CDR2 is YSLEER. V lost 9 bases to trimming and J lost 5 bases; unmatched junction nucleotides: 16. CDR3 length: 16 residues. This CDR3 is CARGRIPGLLNNEQFF. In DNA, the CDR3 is TGCGCCAGGGGGAGGATTCCGGGACTACTGAACAATGAGCAGTTCTTC.

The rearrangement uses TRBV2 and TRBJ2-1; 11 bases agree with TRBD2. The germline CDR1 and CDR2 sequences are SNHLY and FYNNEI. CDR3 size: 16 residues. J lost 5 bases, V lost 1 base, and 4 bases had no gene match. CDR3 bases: TGTGCCAGCAGTGAAGTGGGGACTAGCGGAGACAATGAGCAGTTCTTC. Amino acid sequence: CASSEVGTSGDNEQFF.

As DNA, the CDR3 is TGTGCCAGCAGTGAAAGCGACTTTAGACAGTATCTAAACACCATATATTTT. Translation: CASSESDFRQYLNTIYF. This sequence joins TRBV6-1 and TRBJ1-3, with D maybe TRBD1 (5 bases). The CDR3 totals 17 residues. CDR1 and CDR2 from the germline V gene are MNHNS and SASEGT. V was clipped by 2 bases and J by 6 bases, with 20 bases between them.

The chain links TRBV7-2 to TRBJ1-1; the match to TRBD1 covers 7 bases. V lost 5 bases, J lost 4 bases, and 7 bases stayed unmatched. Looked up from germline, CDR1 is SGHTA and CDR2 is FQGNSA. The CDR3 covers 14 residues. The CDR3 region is CASSPTGYGTEAFF. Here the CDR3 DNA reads TGTGCCAGCAGCCCGACAGGGTACGGCACTGAAGCTTTCTTT. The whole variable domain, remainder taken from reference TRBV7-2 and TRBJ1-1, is GAGVSQSPSNKVTEKGKDVELRCDPISGHTALYWYRQSLGQGLEFLIYFQGNSAPDKSGLPSDRFSAERTGGSVSTLTIQRTQQEDSAVYLCASSPTGYGTEAFFGQGTRLTVV.

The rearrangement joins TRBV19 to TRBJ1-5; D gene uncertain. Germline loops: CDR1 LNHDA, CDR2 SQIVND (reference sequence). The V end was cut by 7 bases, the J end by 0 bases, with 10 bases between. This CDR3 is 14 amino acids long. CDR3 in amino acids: CASIGGSSNQPQHF. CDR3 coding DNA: TGTGCCAGTATAGGAGGAAGTAGCAATCAGCCCCAGCATTTT.

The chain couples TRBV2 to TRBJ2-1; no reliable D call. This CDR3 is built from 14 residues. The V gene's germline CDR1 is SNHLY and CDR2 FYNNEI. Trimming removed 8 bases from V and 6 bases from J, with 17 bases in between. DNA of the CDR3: TGTGCCAGCGGAAATTATCGACTGGGCAATGAGCAGTTCTTC. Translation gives CASGNYRLGNEQFF. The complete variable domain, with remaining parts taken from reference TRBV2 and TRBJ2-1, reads EPEVTQTPSHQVTQMGQEVILRCVPISNHLYFYWYRQILGQKVEFLVSFYNNEISEKSEIFDDQFSVERPDGSNFTLKIRSTKLEDSAMYFCASGNYRLGNEQFFGPGTRLTVL.

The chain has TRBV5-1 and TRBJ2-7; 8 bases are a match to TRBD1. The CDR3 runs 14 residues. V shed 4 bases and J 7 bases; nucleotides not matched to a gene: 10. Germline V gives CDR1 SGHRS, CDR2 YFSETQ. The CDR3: CASSPGQVLSEQYF. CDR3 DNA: TGCGCCAGCAGCCCGGGACAGGTTCTAAGTGAGCAGTACTTC.

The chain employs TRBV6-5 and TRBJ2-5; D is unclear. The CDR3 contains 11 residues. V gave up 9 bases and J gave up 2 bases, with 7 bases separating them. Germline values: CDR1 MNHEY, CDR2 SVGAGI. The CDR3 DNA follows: TGTGCCAGTTCGAGGCAAGAGACCCAGTACTTC. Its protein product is CASSRQETQYF.

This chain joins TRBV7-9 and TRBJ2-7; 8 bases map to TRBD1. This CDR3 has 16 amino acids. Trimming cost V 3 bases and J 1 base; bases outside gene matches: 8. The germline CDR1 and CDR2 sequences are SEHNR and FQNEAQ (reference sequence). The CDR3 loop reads CASSFARQGTSYEQYF. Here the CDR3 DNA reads TGTGCCAGCAGCTTCGCGAGACAGGGGACTTCCTACGAGCAGTACTTC.

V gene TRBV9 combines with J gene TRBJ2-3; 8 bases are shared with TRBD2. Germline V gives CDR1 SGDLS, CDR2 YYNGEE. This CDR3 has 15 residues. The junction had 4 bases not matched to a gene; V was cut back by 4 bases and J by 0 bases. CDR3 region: CASSLGLASTDTQYF. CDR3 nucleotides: TGTGCCAGCAGCCTTGGACTAGCTAGCACAGATACGCAGTATTTT.

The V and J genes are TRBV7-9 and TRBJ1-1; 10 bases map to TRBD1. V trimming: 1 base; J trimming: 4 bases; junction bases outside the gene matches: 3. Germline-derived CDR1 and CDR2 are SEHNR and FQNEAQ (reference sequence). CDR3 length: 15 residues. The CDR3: CASSLVWTGGTEAFF. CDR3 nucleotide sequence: TGTGCCAGCAGCTTAGTCTGGACAGGGGGCACTGAAGCTTTCTTT.

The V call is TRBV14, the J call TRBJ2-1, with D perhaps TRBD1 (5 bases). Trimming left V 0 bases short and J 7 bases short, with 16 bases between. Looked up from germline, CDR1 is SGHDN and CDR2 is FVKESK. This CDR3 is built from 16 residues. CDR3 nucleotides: TGTGCCAGCAGCCAAGAATGGGGCAGGCTTCTAAATGAGCAGTTCTTC. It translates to CASSQEWGRLLNEQFF.

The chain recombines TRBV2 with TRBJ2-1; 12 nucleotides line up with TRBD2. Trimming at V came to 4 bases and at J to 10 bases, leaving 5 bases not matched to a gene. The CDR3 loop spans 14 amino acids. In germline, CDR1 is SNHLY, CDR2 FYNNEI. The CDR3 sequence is CASSVLAGGREQFF. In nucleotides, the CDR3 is TGTGCCAGCAGTGTACTAGCGGGAGGACGAGAGCAGTTCTTC.

The DNA for the CDR3 is TGTGCCAGTCGGACAGGGTTCGACAATGAGCAGTTCTTC. Translating gives CASRTGFDNEQFF. This chain links TRBV2 with TRBJ2-1; 8 bases match TRBD1. The CDR3 extends over 13 amino acids. Trimming took 9 bases from V and 5 from J; bases not matched to a gene: 6. CDR1 and CDR2 (germline): SNHLY, FYNNEI.

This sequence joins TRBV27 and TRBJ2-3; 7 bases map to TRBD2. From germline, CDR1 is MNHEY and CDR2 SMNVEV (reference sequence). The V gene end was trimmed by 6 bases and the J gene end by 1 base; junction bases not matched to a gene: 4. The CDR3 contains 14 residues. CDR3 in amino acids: CASSVLAGTDTQYF. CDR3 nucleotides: TGTGCCAGCAGCGTGCTAGCGGGCACAGATACGCAGTATTTT.

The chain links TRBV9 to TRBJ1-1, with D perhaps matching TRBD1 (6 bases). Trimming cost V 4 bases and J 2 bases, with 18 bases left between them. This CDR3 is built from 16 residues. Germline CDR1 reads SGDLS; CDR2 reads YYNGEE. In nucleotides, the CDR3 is TGTGCCAGCAGCCCCGAAACACAGGGTGATAACACTGAAGCTTTCTTT. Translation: CASSPETQGDNTEAFF.

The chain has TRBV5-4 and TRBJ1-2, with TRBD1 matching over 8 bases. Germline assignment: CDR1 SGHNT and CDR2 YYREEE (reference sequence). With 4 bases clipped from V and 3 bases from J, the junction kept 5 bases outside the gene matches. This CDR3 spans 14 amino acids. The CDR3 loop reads CASSGTGLYYGYTF. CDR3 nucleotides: TGTGCCAGCAGCGGGACAGGCCTTTACTATGGCTACACCTTC.

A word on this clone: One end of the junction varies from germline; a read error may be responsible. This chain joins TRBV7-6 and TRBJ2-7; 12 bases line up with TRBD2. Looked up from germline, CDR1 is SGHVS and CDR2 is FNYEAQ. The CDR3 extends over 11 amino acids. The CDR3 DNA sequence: TGTGCCAGCAGACTAGCGGGAGGATTTCACTTC. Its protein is CASRLAGGFHF.

CDR3 nucleotide sequence: TGTGCCAGTAGCCCGCCGGGCGGGAGGGCCATGCACGAGCAGTACTTC. Protein product: CASSPPGGRAMHEQYF. The chain recombines TRBV19 with TRBJ2-7; 9 positions match TRBD2. J gave up 5 bases and V 6 bases, and 14 bases lay outside the gene matches. Per germline, CDR1 LNHDA and CDR2 SQIVND (reference sequence). The CDR3 length is 16 residues.

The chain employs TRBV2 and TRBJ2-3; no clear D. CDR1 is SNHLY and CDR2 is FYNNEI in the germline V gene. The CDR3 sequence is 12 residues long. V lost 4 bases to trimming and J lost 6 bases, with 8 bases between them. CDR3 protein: CASSVMGDTQYF. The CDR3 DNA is TGTGCCAGCAGTGTAATGGGCGATACGCAGTATTTT.